The next 2 T cell receptor beta chains were all read from a single sample in a study of blood T cells in healthy people across ages (dated by TCRdb to about 2015). Receptor libraries were prepared by 5' RACE. This sample was sequenced with an Illumina HiSeq 2500. The second PCR ran for about 6 to 12 cycles and used a J-beta primer mix along with a sample-barcoded 5' primer. Clones were called with MiXCR by TCRdb after fastp trimmed the public reads at Q25, and only in-frame beta chains were retained. Each entry is one CDR3 protein sequence, shown with its most common DNA and genes. Here the sample has 700,000 to 900,000 distinct CDR3 sequences; roughly 25% occur a single time. 2.5% to 3.5% of the sample rests with the top ten. These same records also appear under a second study, on T cells of mothers and their children.

Sequencing used blood. Receptors originate from a boy between 10 and 17 years old in good health.

This clonotype was observed a handful of times. The chain joins TRBV10-3 to TRBJ1-5, with D hard to call. CDR3 length: 13 residues. The germline CDR1 and CDR2 sequences are ENHRY and SYGVKD. The V gene lost 11 bases and the J gene lost 9 bases, with 20 bases spanning the gap. CDR3 residues: CAVKSVPLGPQHF. The CDR3 nucleotides read TGTGCCGTAAAATCGGTCCCTCTAGGGCCCCAGCATTTT.

This clonotype was seen ten or more times. The chain recombines TRBV28 with TRBJ2-5; TRBD2 matches 7 bases. CDR3 size: 14 residues. Germline-derived CDR1 and CDR2 are MDHEN and SYDVKM. After removal of 6 bases from V and 0 bases from J, the junction contained 4 bases not matched to a gene. This CDR3 reads CASSPGTNQETQYF. The CDR3 bases are TGTGCCAGCAGCCCCGGGACTAACCAAGAGACCCAGTACTTC.